This T cell receptor (beta chain) is from a study of radiation and T cells in renal cell carcinoma. V lost 0 bases, J lost 2 bases, and 13 bases lay in between. Per germline, CDR1 SGHRS and CDR2 YFSETQ. The CDR3 extends over 16 amino acids. Time point defined: baseline pretreatment blood. This sample's treatment: 15 Gy SBRT to primary tumor, nephrectomy 4 weeks later. Assay: immunoSEQ multiplex PCR; the TCRdb copy retains only in-frame clones and omits some. Of around 140,000 clones in the sample, around 78% were seen once. This receptor was identified in a woman between 50 and 59 years old with renal cell carcinoma. The chain combines TRBV5-1 with TRBJ2-3; D gene uncertain. The material was blood, obtained from a patient whose treatment included radiotherapy and nephrectomy. CDR3 bases: TGCGCCAGCAGCTTGGAAGCGCAGGAGAACACAGATACGCAGTATTTT. The encoded protein is CASSLEAQENTDTQYF.